Following are 14 T cell receptor beta chains from one sample sequenced in a study of T-cell memory formation after mild COVID-19. TCRdb independently ran MiXCR on the 5' RACE reads; one entry per CDR3 protein. The profile shows fewer than 110,000 distinct CDR3 sequences, approximately 15% of them singletons. The sequencing sample was made of PBMCs or a T cell subset sorted from them (not recorded which). The receptor source for this set is a young man who had mild COVID-19 (a few samples of this study predate the infection). Cell type and time point are not known.

This clonotype turned up a few times. The chain employs TRBV27 and TRBJ2-1; 8 nucleotides match TRBD2. The CDR3 spans 15 residues. CDR1 is MNHEY, CDR2 SMNVEV, per germline (reference sequence). The trim removed 0 bases at V and 8 bases at J, leaving 6 bases unmatched. The CDR3 DNA sequence: TGTGCCAGCAGTTTATCGCGGGGGGCCTTTCATGAGCAGTTCTTC. It specifies CASSLSRGAFHEQFF.

This clonotype was seen more than once but under ten times. The junction departs from the called germline gene at one end, perhaps through a read error. J is TRBJ1-1 and V is TRBV7-8; D not resolved. Germline-derived CDR1 and CDR2 are SGHVS and FQNEAQ. The CDR3 runs to 13 residues. This CDR3 reads CASSSMPDSRVWF. The DNA for the CDR3 is TGTGCCAGCAGCTCCATGCCGGACTCGCGGGTCTGGTTT.

CDR3 sequence (DNA): TGTGCCGCTTCCATTTCGGTGAACACCGGGGAGCTGTTTTTT. Encoded protein: CAASISVNTGELFF. This sequence joins TRBV28 and TRBJ2-2; D is unresolved. V was trimmed by 11 bases and J by 1 base, leaving 14 bases between them. The CDR3 runs 14 residues. Germline lookup yields CDR1 MDHEN and CDR2 SYDVKM. Filled out from reference TRBV28 and TRBJ2-2, the complete variable domain reads DVKVTQSSRYLVKRTGEKVFLECVQDMDHENMFWYRQDPGLGLRLIYFSYDVKMKEKGDIPEGYSVSREKKERFSLILESASTNQTSMYLCAASISVNTGELFFGEGSRLTVL.

The chain recombines TRBV7-8 with TRBJ2-3, with D perhaps matching TRBD1 or TRBD2 (5 bases each). V was cut by 6 bases and J by 4 bases, with 14 bases left in between. The CDR3 extends over 14 amino acids. The germline V gene has CDR1 SGHVS and CDR2 FQNEAQ. CDR3 coding DNA: TGTGCCAGCAGGGGGGAATCGGGGTCAGATACGCAGTATTTT. Amino acids: CASRGESGSDTQYF.

This chain uses TRBV11-3 with TRBJ2-7; 7 bases fit TRBD1. CDR3 length: 17 amino acids. Germline CDR1 SGHNT, CDR2 YENEEA. The V and J ends lost 0 bases and 2 bases, in that order; junction bases with no gene match: 10. The CDR3 sequence is CASSLDGPGQITYEQYV. The DNA of the CDR3 is TGTGCCAGCAGCTTAGATGGGCCGGGACAGATCACCTACGAGCAGTACGTC.

This clonotype was recorded a few times. V usage is TRBV12-3 or TRBV12-4 and J usage is TRBJ2-7; 7 bases match TRBD2. This CDR3 contains 12 residues. The ends lost 3 bases at V and 6 bases at J; junction bases unmatched: 2. CDR3 coding DNA: TGTGCCAGCAGTTTTGGGAGGGCCGAGCAGTACTTC. This gives the protein CASSFGRAEQYF.

CDR3 region: CASSPPGGRRISGYTF. The CDR3 DNA follows: TGTGCCAGCAGTCCACCCGGGGGGCGCAGAATATCTGGCTACACCTTC. The rearrangement uses TRBV28 and TRBJ1-2; D may be TRBD1 (6 bases). CDR3 size: 16 residues. The germline V gene encodes CDR1 MDHEN and CDR2 SYDVKM. V was trimmed by 5 bases and J by 7 bases, leaving 23 bases between them.

Only a few counts were recorded for this clonotype. This chain joins TRBV9 and TRBJ1-1; weak D call: TRBD1 (5 bases). V lost 4 bases, J lost 1 base, and 17 bases lay in between. The length of the CDR3 is 16 residues. Germline values: CDR1 SGDLS, CDR2 YYNGEE. The CDR3 DNA reads TGTGCCAGCAGCCATCCCTCGTTAGGGGCGAACACTGAAGCTTTCTTT. Protein sequence: CASSHPSLGANTEAFF.

This chain uses TRBV5-1 with TRBJ2-2; D may be TRBD1 (6 bases). V lost 2 bases to trimming and J lost 6 bases, with 17 bases between them. The CDR3 has 16 amino acids. In germline, CDR1 is SGHRS, CDR2 YFSETQ. CDR3 sequence reads: CASSLTTGGLAGELFF. CDR3 coding DNA: TGCGCCAGCAGCTTAACGACAGGCGGGTTGGCCGGGGAGCTGTTTTTT.

There are a few counts of this clonotype. One end of the junction does not line up with germline, which may come from a read error. The chain employs TRBV11-2 and TRBJ2-2; D gene unclear. The CDR3 is 13 amino acids. CDR1 and CDR2 from the germline V gene are SGHAT and FQNNGV. The CDR3 nucleotides are TGTGCCAGCAGCTCCGAACTCACCTGGGAGCTGTTTTTT. Translated, it gives CASSSELTWELFF.

The chain combines TRBV5-5 with TRBJ2-7; D ambiguous. There are 13 residues in the CDR3. Trimming took off 2 bases at V and 1 base at J, with 7 bases between the two ends. Germline lookup yields CDR1 SGHKS and CDR2 YYEKEE (reference sequence). In DNA, the CDR3 is TGTGCCAGCAGCTTTTGGCAGTCCTACGAGCAGTACGTC. It translates to CASSFWQSYEQYV.

The chain links TRBV5-5 to TRBJ1-2, with D maybe TRBD1 (5 bases). V dropped 2 bases and J dropped 3 bases, with 14 bases sitting between them. The germline V gene has CDR1 SGHKS and CDR2 YYEKEE (reference sequence). The CDR3 sequence is 15 residues long. CDR3 sequence: CASSLEGPRYYGYTF. In DNA form, the CDR3 reads TGTGCCAGCAGCTTAGAGGGGCCTAGGTACTATGGCTACACCTTC.

CDR3 bases: TGTGCCAGCAGCTACGGGACGGGGGAGCAGTACTTC. Protein: CASSYGTGEQYF. The V gene is TRBV7-6, the J gene TRBJ2-7; D may correspond to TRBD1 or TRBD2 (5 bases each). V was cut by 4 bases and J by 7 bases, with 11 bases left in between. This CDR3 is 12 amino acids long. Per the germline V gene, CDR1 is SGHVS and CDR2 is FNYEAQ.

Only one count was recorded for this clonotype. The V call is TRBV9, the J call TRBJ1-5; D not certain. The CDR3 runs to 14 residues. The V and J ends lost 1 base and 7 bases respectively, with 12 bases between them. Germline-derived CDR1 and CDR2 are SGDLS and YYNGEE. CDR3 in amino acids: CASSVSRSGQPQHF. Written as DNA, the CDR3 is TGTGCCAGCAGCGTAAGCAGATCCGGCCAGCCCCAGCATTTT. The variable domain in full, completed from reference TRBV9 and TRBJ1-5, reads DSGVTQTPKHLITATGQRVTLRCSPRSGDLSVYWYQQSLDQGLQFLIQYYNGEERAKGNILERFSAQQFPDLHSELNLSSLELGDSALYFCASSVSRSGQPQHFGDGTRLSIL.